This TCR beta chain is drawn from a study of Graves' ophthalmopathy and Graves' hyperthyroidism. Findings and limits, study-wide: The model forecast ophthalmopathy progression, reaching roughly 70% sensitivity and 72% to 75% specificity. In blood appeared most of the expanded thyroid clonotypes whose frequency exceeded 0.001.

Ophthalmopathic donors had moderate-to-severe activity, CAS ≥3 and NOSPECS ≥4, with disease that had lasted under 3 months. This CDR3 contains 13 residues. Germline assignment: CDR1 SEHNR and CDR2 FQNEAQ (reference sequence). Trimming cost V 0 bases and J 14 bases, with 11 bases left between them. This clonotype has a count of ten or more. Its antigen is undetermined. Transcripts of RNA were the source for amplifying TCR beta CDR3 regions. RT-PCR was first run with HTBI primers, then multiplex PCR in a second round. Using its own MiXCR run on the multiplex PCR reads, TCRdb lists one record per CDR3 protein. The repertoire consists of roughly 700,000 distinct CDR3 sequences, with 40% occurring once and the leading ten covering roughly 45%.

This clonotype was sampled from an adult man with Graves' ophthalmopathy. Sample: peripheral blood. V is TRBV7-9 and J is TRBJ1-6, with no clear D. The DNA of the CDR3 is TGTGCCAGCAGCTTAGCTTCGGGGAAAACCCTCCACTTT. It yields the protein CASSLASGKTLHF. The full variable domain, with the rest looked up from reference TRBV7-9 and TRBJ1-6, is DTGVSQNPRHKITKRGQNVTFRCDPISEHNRLYWYRQTLGQGPEFLTYFQNEAQLEKSRLLSDRFSAERPKGSFSTLEIQRTEQGDSAMYLCASSLASGKTLHFGNGTRLTVT.